This T cell receptor (beta chain) was recovered during a study of cytomegalovirus exposure and HLA in healthy donors. Study context: Early released data had tens of millions of unique TCRs, all coming from HLA-typed donors.

There are 14 residues in the CDR3. Germline V gives CDR1 LGHNT, CDR2 FRNRAP. Trimming shortened V by 1 base and J by 10 bases, and 11 bases separated the two germline ends. This clone is a singleton in its sample. This PCR relied on a set of 60 Vbeta primers and 13 Jbeta primers. The table came from immunoSEQ multiplex PCR; TCRdb's copy has only in-frame clones and leaves some out. The sample lists 150,000 to 200,000 clones, around three quarters occurring once. The clonotype comes from a middle-aged man in good health and CMV-seronegative. The gene calls are TRBV12-5 and TRBJ1-6; D may be TRBD1 (6 bases). The sample was PBMCs. CDR3 bases: TGTGCTAGTGGTTTGGAACAGGGTTACTCACCCCTCCACTTT. Translating it yields CASGLEQGYSPLHF.